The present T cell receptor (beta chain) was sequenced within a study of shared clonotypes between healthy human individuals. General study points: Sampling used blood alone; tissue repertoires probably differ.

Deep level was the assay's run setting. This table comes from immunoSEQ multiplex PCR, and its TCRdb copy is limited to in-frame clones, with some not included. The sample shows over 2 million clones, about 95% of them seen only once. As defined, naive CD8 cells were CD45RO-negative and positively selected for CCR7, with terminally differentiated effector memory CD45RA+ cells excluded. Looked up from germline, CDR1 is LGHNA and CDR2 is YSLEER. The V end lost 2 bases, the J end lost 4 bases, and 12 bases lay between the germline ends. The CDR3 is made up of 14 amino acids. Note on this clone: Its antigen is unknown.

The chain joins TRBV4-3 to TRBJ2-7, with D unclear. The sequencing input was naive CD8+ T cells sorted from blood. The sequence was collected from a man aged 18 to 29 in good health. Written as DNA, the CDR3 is TGCGCCAGCAGCCAACTCGAGTCGGGTTACGAGCAGTACTTC. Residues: CASSQLESGYEQYF.